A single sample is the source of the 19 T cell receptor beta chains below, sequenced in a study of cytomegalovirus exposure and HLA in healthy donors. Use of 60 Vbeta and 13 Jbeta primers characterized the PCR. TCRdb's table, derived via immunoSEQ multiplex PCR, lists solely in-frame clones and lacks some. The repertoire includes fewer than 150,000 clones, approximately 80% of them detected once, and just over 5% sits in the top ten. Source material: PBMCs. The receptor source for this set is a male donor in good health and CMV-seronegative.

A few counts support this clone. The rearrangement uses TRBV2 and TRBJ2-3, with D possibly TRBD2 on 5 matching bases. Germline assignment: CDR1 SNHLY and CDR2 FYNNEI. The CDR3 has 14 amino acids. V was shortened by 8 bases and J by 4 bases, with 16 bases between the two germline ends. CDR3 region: CASGSVRASDTQYF. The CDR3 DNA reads TGTGCCAGCGGCTCTGTGAGGGCCTCAGATACGCAGTATTTT.

CDR3 in DNA: TGTGCCAGCAGCAAAGGTTCGGGGGGGCCCTCTGGAAACACCATATATTTT. Its translation is CASSKGSGGPSGNTIYF. This sequence joins TRBV21-1 and TRBJ1-3. TRBV21-1 corresponds to a pseudogene. CDR3 length equals 17 residues.

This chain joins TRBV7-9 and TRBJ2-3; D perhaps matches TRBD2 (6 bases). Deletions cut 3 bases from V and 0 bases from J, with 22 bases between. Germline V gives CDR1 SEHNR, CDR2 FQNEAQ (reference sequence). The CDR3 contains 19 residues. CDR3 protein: CASSLGEPFWAGSTDTQYF. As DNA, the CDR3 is TGTGCCAGCAGCTTGGGAGAACCCTTCTGGGCGGGGAGCACAGATACGCAGTATTTT.

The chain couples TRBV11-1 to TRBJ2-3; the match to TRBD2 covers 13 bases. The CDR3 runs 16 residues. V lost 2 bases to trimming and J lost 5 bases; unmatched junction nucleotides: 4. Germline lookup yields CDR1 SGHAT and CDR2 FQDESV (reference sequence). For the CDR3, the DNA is TGTGCCAGCAGCTTAACTAGCGGGGGGGCCGGAGATACGCAGTATTTT. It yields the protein CASSLTSGGAGDTQYF.

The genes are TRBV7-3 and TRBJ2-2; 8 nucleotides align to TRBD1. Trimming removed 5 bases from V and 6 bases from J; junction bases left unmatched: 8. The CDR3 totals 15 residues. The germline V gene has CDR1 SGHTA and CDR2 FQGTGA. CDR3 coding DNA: TGTGCCAGCAGCCCAACAGGGGGAAAGGCCGGGGAGCTGTTTTTT. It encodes CASSPTGGKAGELFF.

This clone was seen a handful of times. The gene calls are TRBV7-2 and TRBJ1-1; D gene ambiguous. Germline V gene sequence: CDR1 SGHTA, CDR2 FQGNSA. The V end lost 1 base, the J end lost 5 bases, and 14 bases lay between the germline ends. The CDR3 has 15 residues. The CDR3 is CASSLETGRWTEAFF. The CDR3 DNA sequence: TGTGCCAGCAGCTTAGAGACCGGGAGATGGACTGAAGCTTTCTTT.

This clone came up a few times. The DNA for the CDR3 is TGTGCCAGCAGCCCCGGACAGAACACTGAAGCTTTCTTT. Translating it yields CASSPGQNTEAFF. The J gene is TRBJ1-1, the V gene TRBV9; D is perhaps TRBD1 (5 bases). The germline CDR1 and CDR2 sequences are SGDLS and YYNGEE. The germline V and J ends were trimmed by 4 bases and 1 base, with 8 bases remaining between them. The CDR3 contains 13 residues.

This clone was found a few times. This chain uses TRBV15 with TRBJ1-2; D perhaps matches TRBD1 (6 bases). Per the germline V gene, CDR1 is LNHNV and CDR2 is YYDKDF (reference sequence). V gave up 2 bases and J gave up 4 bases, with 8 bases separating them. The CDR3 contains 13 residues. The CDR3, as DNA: TGTGCCACCAGCAGACAGGGGAGCTATGGCTACACCTTC. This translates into CATSRQGSYGYTF. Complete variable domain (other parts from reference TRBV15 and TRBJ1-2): DAMVIQNPRYQVTQFGKPVTLSCSQTLNHNVMYWYQQKSSQAPKLLFHYYDKDFNNEADTPDNFQSRRPNTSFCFLDIRSPGLGDTAMYLCATSRQGSYGYTFGSGTRLTVV.

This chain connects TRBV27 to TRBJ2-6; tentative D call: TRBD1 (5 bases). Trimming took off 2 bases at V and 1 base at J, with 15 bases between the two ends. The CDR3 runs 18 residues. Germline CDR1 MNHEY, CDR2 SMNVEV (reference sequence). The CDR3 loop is CASSLRQGLGSGANVLTF. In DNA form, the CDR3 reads TGTGCCAGCAGTTTAAGGCAGGGTCTTGGTTCTGGGGCCAACGTCCTGACTTTC.

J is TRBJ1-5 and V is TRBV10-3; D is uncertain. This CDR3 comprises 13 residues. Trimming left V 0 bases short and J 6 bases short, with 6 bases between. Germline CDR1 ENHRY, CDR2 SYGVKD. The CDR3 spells CAISESTGQPQHF. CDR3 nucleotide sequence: TGTGCCATCAGTGAGTCGACGGGTCAGCCCCAGCATTTT.

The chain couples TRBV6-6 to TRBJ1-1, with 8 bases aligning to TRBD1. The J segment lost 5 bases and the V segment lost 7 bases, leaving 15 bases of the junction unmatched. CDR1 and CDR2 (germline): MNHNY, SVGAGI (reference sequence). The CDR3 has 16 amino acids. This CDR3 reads CASTNGAGGGGTEAFF. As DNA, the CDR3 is TGTGCCAGCACCAATGGGGCAGGGGGCGGAGGGACTGAAGCTTTCTTT.

The DNA of the CDR3 is TGTGCCAGCAGCTTAGTATTGTACGAGCAGTACTTC. This sequence encodes CASSLVLYEQYF. The genes are TRBV7-9 and TRBJ2-7; D remains unclear. Germline-derived CDR1 and CDR2 are SEHNR and FQNEAQ (reference sequence). Trimming cost V 1 base and J 4 bases, with 5 bases left between them. The CDR3 consists of 12 residues. Looking up the rest from reference TRBV7-9 and TRBJ2-7 gives the full variable domain: DTGVSQNPRHKITKRGQNVTFRCDPISEHNRLYWYRQTLGQGPEFLTYFQNEAQLEKSRLLSDRFSAERPKGSFSTLEIQRTEQGDSAMYLCASSLVLYEQYFGPGTRLTVT.

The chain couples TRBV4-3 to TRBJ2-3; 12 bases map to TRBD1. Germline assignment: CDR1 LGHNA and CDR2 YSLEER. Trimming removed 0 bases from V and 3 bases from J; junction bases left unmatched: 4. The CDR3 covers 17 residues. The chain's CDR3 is CASSQERGQGATDTQYF. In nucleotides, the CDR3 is TGCGCCAGCAGCCAAGAGAGGGGACAGGGGGCGACAGATACGCAGTATTTT.

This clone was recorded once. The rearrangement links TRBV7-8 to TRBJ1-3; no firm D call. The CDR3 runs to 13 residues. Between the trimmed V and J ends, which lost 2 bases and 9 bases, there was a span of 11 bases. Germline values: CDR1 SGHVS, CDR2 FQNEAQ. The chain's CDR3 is CASSLRGRSTIYF. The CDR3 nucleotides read TGTGCCAGCAGCTTACGCGGGAGGAGCACCATATATTTT.

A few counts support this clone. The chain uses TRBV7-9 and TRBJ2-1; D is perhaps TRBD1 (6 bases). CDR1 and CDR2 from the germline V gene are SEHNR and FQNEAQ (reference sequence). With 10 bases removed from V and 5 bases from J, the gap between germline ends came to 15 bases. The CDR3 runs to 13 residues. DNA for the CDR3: TGTGCCATCCTGAGGGACACAAACAATGAGCAGTTCTTC. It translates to CAILRDTNNEQFF.

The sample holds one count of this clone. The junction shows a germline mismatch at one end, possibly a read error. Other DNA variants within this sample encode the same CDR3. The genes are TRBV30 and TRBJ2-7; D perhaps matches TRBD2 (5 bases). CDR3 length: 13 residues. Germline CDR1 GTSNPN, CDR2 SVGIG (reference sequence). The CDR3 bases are TGCGCCTGGACTTCCCGGCGTCGCGGCGAGCAGTACTTC. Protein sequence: CAWTSRRRGEQYF.

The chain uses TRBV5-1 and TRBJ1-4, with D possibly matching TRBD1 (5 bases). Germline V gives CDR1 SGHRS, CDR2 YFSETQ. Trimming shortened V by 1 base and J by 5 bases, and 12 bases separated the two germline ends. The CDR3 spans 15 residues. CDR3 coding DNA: TGCGCCAGCAGCTTGTTAGACAGCTCAAATGAAAAACTGTTTTTT. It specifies CASSLLDSSNEKLFF. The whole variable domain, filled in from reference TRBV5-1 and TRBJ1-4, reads KAGVTQTPRYLIKTRGQQVTLSCSPISGHRSVSWYQQTPGQGLQFLFEYFSETQRNKGNFPGRFSGRQFSNSRSEMNVSTLELGDSALYLCASSLLDSSNEKLFFGSGTQLSVL.

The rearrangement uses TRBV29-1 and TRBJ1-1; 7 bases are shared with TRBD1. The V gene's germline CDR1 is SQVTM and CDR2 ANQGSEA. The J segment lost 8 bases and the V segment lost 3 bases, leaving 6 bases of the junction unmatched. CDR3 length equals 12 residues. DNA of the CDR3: TGCAGCGTTGAGAATCCAGGGGGGGAAGCTTTCTTT. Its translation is CSVENPGGEAFF. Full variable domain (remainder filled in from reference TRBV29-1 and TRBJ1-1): SAVISQKPSRDICQRGTSLTIQCQVDSQVTMMFWYRQQPGQSLTLIATANQGSEATYESGFVIDKFPISRPNLTFSTLTVSNMSPEDSSIYLCSVENPGGEAFFGQGTRLTVV.

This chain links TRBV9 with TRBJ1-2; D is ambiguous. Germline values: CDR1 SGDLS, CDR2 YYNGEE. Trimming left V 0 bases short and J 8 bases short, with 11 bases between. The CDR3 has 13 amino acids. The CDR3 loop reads CASSVGVGVGYTF. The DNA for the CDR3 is TGTGCCAGCAGCGTAGGTGTCGGTGTAGGCTACACCTTC.